The entry below describes one T cell receptor beta chain. Germline lookup yields CDR1 SGHVS and CDR2 FQNEAQ. The CDR3 loop spans 15 amino acids. Losses at the gene ends were 5 bases for V and 2 bases for J; bases not matched to a gene: 7. This sample was included in a study of neoadjuvant anti-PD-1 for oral cavity cancer. The time point: after neoadjuvant nivolumab, at surgical resection. Stage II-IVA oral cavity squamous cell carcinoma was new and untreated by systemic or radiation therapy. TCRdb keeps only in-frame clones here, not all; method: immunoSEQ multiplex PCR. In the table there are approximately 8,000 clones, about 67% of which are singletons.

The V call is TRBV7-8, the J call TRBJ2-7; 9 bases are a match to TRBD1. The source was PBMCs, collected after nivolumab (anti-PD-1) treatment. The sequence came from a person aged 40-85 years with oral cavity squamous cell carcinoma. This CDR3 reads CASSPDRGDAYEQYF. The DNA for the CDR3 is TGTGCCAGCAGCCCGGACAGGGGCGATGCCTACGAGCAGTACTTC.